Sequencing of this T cell receptor beta chain was carried out in a study of shared clonotypes between healthy human individuals. Data came from immunoSEQ multiplex PCR; TCRdb stores just in-frame clones and leaves some out. The repertoire holds about 2.1 million clones, with around 93% as singletons. The length of the CDR3 is 14 residues. V was clipped by 4 bases and J by 6 bases; unmatched bases: 5. CDR1 is SGHDT, CDR2 YYEEEE, per germline. CD45RO negativity and positive selection for CCR7 defined naive CD8 cells, a population that excluded terminally differentiated effector memory CD45RA+ cells. Sequencing used naive CD8+ T cells from PBMCs. The chain employs TRBV5-6 and TRBJ1-5; 9 nucleotides line up with TRBD1. The sequence derives from a man aged 18 to 29 in good health. Some clones in this sample may be carry-over from other donors' samples. This CDR3 reads CASSTGQGIQPQHF. The DNA of the CDR3 is TGTGCCAGCAGCACCGGACAGGGGATTCAGCCCCAGCATTTT.